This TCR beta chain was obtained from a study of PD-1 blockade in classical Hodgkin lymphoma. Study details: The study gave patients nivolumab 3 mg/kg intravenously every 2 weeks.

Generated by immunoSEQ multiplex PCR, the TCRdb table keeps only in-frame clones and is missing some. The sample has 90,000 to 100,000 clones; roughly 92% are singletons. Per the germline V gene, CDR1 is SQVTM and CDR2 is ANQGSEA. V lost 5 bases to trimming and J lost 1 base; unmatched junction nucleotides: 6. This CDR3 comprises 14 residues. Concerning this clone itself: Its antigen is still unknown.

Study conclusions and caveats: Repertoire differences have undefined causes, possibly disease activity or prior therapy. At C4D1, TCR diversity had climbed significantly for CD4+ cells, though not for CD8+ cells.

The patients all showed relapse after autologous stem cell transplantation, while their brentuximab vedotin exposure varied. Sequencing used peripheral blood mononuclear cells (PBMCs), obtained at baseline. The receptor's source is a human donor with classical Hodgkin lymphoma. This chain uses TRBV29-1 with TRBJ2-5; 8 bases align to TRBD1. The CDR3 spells CSVPRTGLQETQYF. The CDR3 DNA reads TGCAGCGTTCCCCGGACAGGGCTCCAAGAGACCCAGTACTTC. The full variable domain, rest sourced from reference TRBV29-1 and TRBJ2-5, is SAVISQKPSRDICQRGTSLTIQCQVDSQVTMMFWYRQQPGQSLTLIATANQGSEATYESGFVIDKFPISRPNLTFSTLTVSNMSPEDSSIYLCSVPRTGLQETQYFGPGTRLLVL.